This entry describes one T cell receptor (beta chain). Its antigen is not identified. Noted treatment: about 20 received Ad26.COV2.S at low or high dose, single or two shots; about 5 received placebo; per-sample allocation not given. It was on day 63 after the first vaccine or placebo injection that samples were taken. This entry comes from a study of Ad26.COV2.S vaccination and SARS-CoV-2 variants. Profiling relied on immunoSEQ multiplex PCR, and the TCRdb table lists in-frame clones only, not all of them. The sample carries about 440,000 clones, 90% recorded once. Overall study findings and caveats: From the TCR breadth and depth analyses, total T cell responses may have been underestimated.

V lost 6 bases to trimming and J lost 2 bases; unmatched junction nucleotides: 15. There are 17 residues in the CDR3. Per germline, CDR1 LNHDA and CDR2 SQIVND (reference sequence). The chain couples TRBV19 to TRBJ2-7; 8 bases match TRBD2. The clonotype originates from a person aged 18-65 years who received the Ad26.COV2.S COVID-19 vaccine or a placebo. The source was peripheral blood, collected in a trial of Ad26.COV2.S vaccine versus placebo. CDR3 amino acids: CASRPSVAGGPPYEQYF. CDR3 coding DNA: TGTGCCAGTAGGCCGTCTGTCGCGGGAGGACCCCCCTACGAGCAGTACTTC.